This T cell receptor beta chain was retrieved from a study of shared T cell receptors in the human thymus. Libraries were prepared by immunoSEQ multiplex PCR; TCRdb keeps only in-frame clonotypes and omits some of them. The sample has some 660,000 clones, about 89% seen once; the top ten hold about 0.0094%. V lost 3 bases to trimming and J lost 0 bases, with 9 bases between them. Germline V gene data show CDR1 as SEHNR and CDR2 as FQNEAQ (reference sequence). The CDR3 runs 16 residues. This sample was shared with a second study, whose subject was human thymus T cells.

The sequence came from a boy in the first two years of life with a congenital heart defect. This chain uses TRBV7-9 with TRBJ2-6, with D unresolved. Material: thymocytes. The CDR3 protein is CASSLGDVSGANVLTF. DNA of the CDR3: TGTGCCAGCAGCTTGGGCGATGTCTCTGGGGCCAACGTCCTGACTTTC.